What follows are 10 T cell receptor beta chains derived from one specimen sequenced in a study of shared clonotypes between healthy human individuals. Naive CD8 cells, CD45RO-negative and positively selected for CCR7, excluded terminally differentiated effector memory CD45RA+ cells. Profiled with immunoSEQ multiplex PCR; TCRdb holds only in-frame clones, not every one. The table records millions of clones, more than 85% of them present only once. The material sequenced was naive CD8+ T cells from PBMCs. The source of these receptors is a young man in good health. Some clones in this sample may be carry-over from other donors' samples.

As for this clone: The same CDR3 also results from other DNA sequences found in this sample. The CDR3 sequence is CASSLLGGTEAFF. The CDR3 DNA follows: TGTGCCAGCAGCTTACTGGGGGGCACTGAAGCTTTCTTT. The chain recombines TRBV7-3 with TRBJ1-1, with a weak D call TRBD1 (5 bases). The CDR3 consists of 13 residues. CDR1 is SGHTA, CDR2 FQGTGA, per germline. Trimming took 2 bases from V and 4 from J, leaving 8 bases between them.

This clone was detected once. This CDR3 is also generated by other DNA sequences in the sample. The chain carries TRBV9 and TRBJ2-2, with TRBD2 as a possible D gene (6 bases). The CDR3 has 14 residues. Germline values: CDR1 SGDLS, CDR2 YYNGEE. The V gene lost 5 bases and the J gene lost 3 bases, with 11 bases spanning the gap. CDR3 sequence: CASSLGGDTGELFF. As DNA, the CDR3 is TGTGCCAGCAGTCTCGGAGGGGACACCGGGGAGCTGTTTTTT.

The rearrangement uses TRBV7-9 and TRBJ2-7; D not certain. The CDR3 loop spans 16 amino acids. Germline CDR1 reads SEHNR; CDR2 reads FQNEAQ (reference sequence). The V gene lost 6 bases and the J gene lost 4 bases, with 22 bases spanning the gap. The CDR3, as DNA: TGTGCCAGCAGTCCAGATGTTAGGGCGTGGGGTTACGAGCAGTACTTC. Protein: CASSPDVRAWGYEQYF. The variable domain in full, completed from reference TRBV7-9 and TRBJ2-7, reads DTGVSQNPRHKITKRGQNVTFRCDPISEHNRLYWYRQTLGQGPEFLTYFQNEAQLEKSRLLSDRFSAERPKGSFSTLEIQRTEQGDSAMYLCASSPDVRAWGYEQYFGPGTRLTVT.

The gene calls are TRBV13 and TRBJ1-1; 10 bases agree with TRBD1. V gave up 4 bases and J gave up 3 bases; unmatched junction bases: 14. CDR3 length equals 18 residues. The germline gives CDR1 PRHDT, CDR2 FYEKMQ (reference sequence). The CDR3 here is CASSSPTGTGDRDTEAFF. CDR3 nucleotide sequence: TGTGCCAGCAGCTCACCCACCGGGACAGGGGATAGGGACACTGAAGCTTTCTTT.

Comment on this clone: Other DNA variants within this sample encode the same CDR3. This sequence joins TRBV27 and TRBJ2-1, with 7 bases identical to TRBD1. The CDR3 runs to 15 residues. The ends lost 5 bases at V and 0 bases at J; junction bases unmatched: 4. Per the germline V gene, CDR1 is MNHEY and CDR2 is SMNVEV (reference sequence). The DNA of the CDR3 is TGTGCCAGCAGTCCGACAGGGAGCTCCTACAATGAGCAGTTCTTC. This translates into CASSPTGSSYNEQFF.

V gene TRBV7-9 combines with J gene TRBJ2-1; possibly TRBD1 or TRBD2 for D (5 bases each). The germline V and J ends were trimmed by 4 bases and 2 bases, with 15 bases remaining between them. CDR1 and CDR2 (germline): SEHNR, FQNEAQ (reference sequence). CDR3 length equals 16 residues. As DNA, the CDR3 is TGTGCCAGCAGCTCCCCGAGGGACCCACCCTACAATGAGCAGTTCTTC. Translating it yields CASSSPRDPPYNEQFF.

The V and J genes are TRBV19 and TRBJ2-7; perhaps TRBD1 as D (5 bases). Trimming shortened V by 8 bases and J by 5 bases, and 16 bases separated the two germline ends. The CDR3 runs 13 residues. Germline-derived CDR1 and CDR2 are LNHDA and SQIVND (reference sequence). CDR3 in amino acids: CASSNRPPDEQYF. CDR3 sequence (DNA): TGTGCCAGTTCTAACAGGCCCCCCGACGAGCAGTACTTC.

This clone was detected once. The genes are TRBV29-1 and TRBJ2-1; 7 bases fit TRBD2. Trimming removed 6 bases from V and 4 bases from J; junction bases left unmatched: 18. In germline, CDR1 is SQVTM, CDR2 ANQGSEA. The CDR3 consists of 17 residues. The CDR3 sequence is CSVRSSILAQLYNEQFF. The CDR3 DNA reads as TGCAGCGTCCGATCTTCGATACTAGCGCAACTGTACAATGAGCAGTTCTTC.

The rearrangement joins TRBV27 to TRBJ2-7; the D is unclear. Per the germline V gene, CDR1 is MNHEY and CDR2 is SMNVEV (reference sequence). The CDR3 has 13 residues. The V end was cut by 4 bases, the J end by 4 bases, with 11 bases between. The DNA for the CDR3 is TGTGCCAGCAGTTACCGTAGTAGGTACGAGCAGTACTTC. Translating gives CASSYRSRYEQYF.

In regard to this clone: This CDR3 is also generated by other DNA sequences in the sample. The chain is built from TRBV15 and TRBJ2-1, with TRBD2 matching over 7 bases. J gave up 3 bases and V 1 base, and 3 bases lay outside the gene matches. This CDR3 contains 15 residues. Germline values: CDR1 LNHNV, CDR2 YYDKDF (reference sequence). CDR3 nucleotide sequence: TGTGCCACCAGCAGAGGAGGCGGGAGCTACAATGAGCAGTTCTTC. This gives the protein CATSRGGGSYNEQFF.